The T cell receptor (beta chain) described here comes from a study of shared clonotypes between healthy human individuals. Study summary: Donors consisted of a couple of women and three men between 18 and 49.

Sorted-subset replicate PCR reactions contained roughly 200 ng DNA, corresponding to tens of thousands of T cell genomes. Repertoires were generated with immunoSEQ multiplex PCR, while TCRdb's copy carries only in-frame clones and drops some. The sample has about 380,000 clones, about 96% seen once. The CDR3 loop spans 15 amino acids. Germline CDR1 is SGHTS and CDR2 is YDEGEE. Trimming pared 3 bases from V and 7 bases from J, leaving 19 bases between. In the case of this clone: The antigen remains unidentified.

Study-wide findings and caveats: An expected dependence of interdonor clonotype sharing on sequencing depth was noted.

Researchers reported that CD8 memory united CD45RO+ cells with CCR7-negative CD45RA+ TemRA cells. This clonotype originated in a man younger than 45 in good health. V usage is TRBV5-8 and J usage is TRBJ2-5; D assignment may be TRBD1 or TRBD2 (6 bases each). Sequenced material: memory CD8+ T cells sorted from blood. Described subset: CD45RO+ cells pooled with CCR7-negative TemRA cells. This CDR3 reads CASSSYSRGRGTQYF. In DNA, the CDR3 is TGTGCCAGCAGCTCCTACAGTCGGGGGCGCGGGACCCAGTACTTC.